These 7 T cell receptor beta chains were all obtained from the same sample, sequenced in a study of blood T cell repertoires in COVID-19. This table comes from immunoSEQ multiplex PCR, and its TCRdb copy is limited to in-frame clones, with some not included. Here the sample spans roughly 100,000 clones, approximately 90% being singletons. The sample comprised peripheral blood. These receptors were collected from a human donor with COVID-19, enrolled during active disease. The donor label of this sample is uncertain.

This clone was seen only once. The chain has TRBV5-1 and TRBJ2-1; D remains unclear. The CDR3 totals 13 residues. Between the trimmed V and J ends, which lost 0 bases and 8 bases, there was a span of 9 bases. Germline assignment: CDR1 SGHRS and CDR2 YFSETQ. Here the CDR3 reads CASSLAFGDEQFF. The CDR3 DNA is TGCGCCAGCAGCTTGGCTTTCGGAGATGAGCAGTTCTTC.

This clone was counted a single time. The CDR3 protein is CASSPRDNSYEQYF. The DNA of the CDR3 is TGCGCCAGCAGCCCCCGGGACAACTCCTACGAGCAGTACTTC. This rearrangement joins TRBV5-1 to TRBJ2-7; possible D gene TRBD1, 6 bases. CDR1 is SGHRS and CDR2 is YFSETQ in the germline V gene. The CDR3 loop spans 14 amino acids. V lost 4 bases and J lost 0, with 11 bases in between.

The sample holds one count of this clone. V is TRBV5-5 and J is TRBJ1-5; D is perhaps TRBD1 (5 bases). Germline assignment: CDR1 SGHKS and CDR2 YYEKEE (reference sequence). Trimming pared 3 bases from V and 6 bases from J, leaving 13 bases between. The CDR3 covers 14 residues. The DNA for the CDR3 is TGTGCCAGCAGCTGGGGCCCGGAGGGTCAGCCCCAGCATTTT. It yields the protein CASSWGPEGQPQHF.

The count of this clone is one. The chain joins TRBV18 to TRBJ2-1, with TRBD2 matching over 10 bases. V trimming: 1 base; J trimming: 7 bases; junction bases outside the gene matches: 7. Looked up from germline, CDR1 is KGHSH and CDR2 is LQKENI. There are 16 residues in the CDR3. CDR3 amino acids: CASSPQASGSFNEQFF. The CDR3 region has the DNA TGTGCCAGCTCACCACAGGCTAGCGGGAGTTTTAATGAGCAGTTCTTC.

CDR3 protein: CASSFHREQYF. CDR3 bases: TGTGCCAGCAGTTTTCATCGGGAGCAGTACTTC. The chain has TRBV12-3 or TRBV12-4 and TRBJ2-7; D uncertain. Trimming took 3 bases from V and 7 from J, leaving 7 bases between them. The CDR3 has 11 residues.

CDR3 amino acids: CATRRPGRGVNRGEQYF. CDR3 coding DNA: TGTGCCACCCGGAGGCCCGGACGGGGGGTGAATAGGGGCGAGCAGTACTTC. The chain couples TRBV24-1 to TRBJ2-7, with TRBD2 matching 7 bases. CDR1 and CDR2 from the germline V gene are KGHDR and SFDVKD. The CDR3 extends over 17 amino acids. Trimming took 9 bases from V and 6 from J; bases not matched to a gene: 22.

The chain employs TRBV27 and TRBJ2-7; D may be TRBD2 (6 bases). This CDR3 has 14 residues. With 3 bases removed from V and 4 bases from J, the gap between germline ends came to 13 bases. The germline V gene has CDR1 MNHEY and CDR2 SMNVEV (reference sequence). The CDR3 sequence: CASSFGDSGYEQYF. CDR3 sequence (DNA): TGTGCCAGCAGTTTCGGGGACTCAGGGTACGAGCAGTACTTC.